These 20 T cell receptor beta chains were all obtained from the same sample, sequenced in a study of CD8 T cells in ankylosing spondylitis. TCRdb recomputed calls from the 5' RACE reads with MiXCR, one row per CDR3 protein. The data contain around 150,000 distinct CDR3 sequences, 7% to 8% of them seen just once; the ten biggest clones take up roughly 12%. The sample was blood, either unsorted or a sorted T cell fraction (not recorded which). All receptors derive from a female donor with ankylosing spondylitis or in good health (not recorded which).

At least ten counts were recorded for this clonotype. This sequence joins TRBV5-1 and TRBJ1-2; D is undetermined. The length of the CDR3 is 15 residues. Trimming took 1 base from V and 3 from J, leaving 13 bases between them. Germline assignment: CDR1 SGHRS and CDR2 YFSETQ. CDR3 DNA sequence: TGCGCCAGCAGCTTGTCGGTCAGTACAGACTATGGCTACACCTTC. This gives the protein CASSLSVSTDYGYTF.

This clonotype was detected ten times or more. V gene TRBV20-1 combines with J gene TRBJ2-1; D is uncertain. The CDR3 has 14 amino acids. Germline V gene lookup returns CDR1 DFQATT and CDR2 SNEGSKA (reference sequence). In DNA, the CDR3 is TGCAGCGCCGCGAGCTTAGTTACGTACAATGAGCAGTTCTTC. Amino acids: CSAASLVTYNEQFF.

This clonotype was recorded many times. This CDR3 reads CASSQAPRETQYF. CDR3 bases: TGTGCCAGCAGCCAAGCGCCTCGGGAGACCCAGTACTTC. The chain is built from TRBV3-1 and TRBJ2-5, with D unresolved. The CDR3 length is 13 residues. The germline gives CDR1 LGHDT, CDR2 YNNKEL (reference sequence). The V end was cut by 1 base, the J end by 5 bases, with 8 bases between.

The V call is TRBV20-1, the J call TRBJ1-6, with 8 bases lining up with TRBD1. V gave up 1 base and J gave up 9 bases; unmatched junction bases: 5. In germline, CDR1 is DFQATT, CDR2 SNEGSKA (reference sequence). This CDR3 is 14 amino acids long. The CDR3 DNA reads TGCAGTGCTAGAGGAGGACAGGGCCCTTCACCCCTCCACTTT. This gives the protein CSARGGQGPSPLHF.

This clonotype was seen ten or more times. The chain employs TRBV4-1 and TRBJ1-4; no firm D call. The V gene lost 1 base and the J gene lost 8 bases, with 8 bases spanning the gap. The CDR3 loop spans 13 amino acids. Germline V gives CDR1 MGHRA, CDR2 YSYEKL. This CDR3 is CASSQGLVEKLFF. CDR3 coding DNA: TGCGCCAGCAGCCAAGGACTAGTGGAAAAACTGTTTTTT.

There are many counts of this clonotype. This chain joins TRBV20-1 and TRBJ1-6, with TRBD1 matching over 7 bases. J gave up 8 bases and V 5 bases, and 12 bases lay outside the gene matches. Looked up from germline, CDR1 is DFQATT and CDR2 is SNEGSKA (reference sequence). The length of the CDR3 is 15 residues. The CDR3 sequence is CSARPETGVYSPLHF. The CDR3 region has the DNA TGCAGTGCTCGCCCAGAAACAGGGGTTTATTCACCCCTCCACTTT.

The table lists this clonotype with many counts. CDR3 in DNA: TGCAGCGTTGGCGACAGGGGATATGGCTACACCTTC. This codes for CSVGDRGYGYTF. The rearrangement joins TRBV29-1 to TRBJ1-2; 8 nucleotides line up with TRBD1. The CDR3 loop spans 12 amino acids. Trimming cost V 4 bases and J 5 bases; bases outside gene matches: 3. Germline V CDR1 and CDR2: SQVTM, ANQGSEA.

This clonotype occurred many times. This chain links TRBV5-1 with TRBJ2-3; possibly TRBD1 or TRBD2 for D (5 bases each). This CDR3 is 16 amino acids long. V shed 4 bases and J shed 0 bases, with 15 bases lying between them. Germline V gene sequence: CDR1 SGHRS, CDR2 YFSETQ. This CDR3 reads CASSGAGLTSTDTQYF. The CDR3 coding sequence is TGCGCCAGCAGCGGGGCCGGACTTACTAGCACAGATACGCAGTATTTT.

This clonotype came up a few times. The chain has TRBV2 and TRBJ1-1; weak D call: TRBD1 (6 bases). The germline V gene has CDR1 SNHLY and CDR2 FYNNEI. V lost 7 bases and J 3 bases, leaving 18 bases between the germline ends. The CDR3 runs to 15 residues. The CDR3 bases are TGTGCCAGCATGGGAGGGCAGGGGTGGGACACTGAAGCTTTCTTT. Residues: CASMGGQGWDTEAFF.

This clonotype was detected ten times or more. This rearrangement joins TRBV5-1 to TRBJ2-3, with D maybe TRBD2 (6 bases). Per the germline V gene, CDR1 is SGHRS and CDR2 is YFSETQ. The CDR3 is made up of 14 amino acids. Trimming removed 4 bases from V and 3 bases from J, with 12 bases in between. The CDR3: CASSLHLATDTQYF. The CDR3, as DNA: TGCGCCAGCAGCCTGCACCTAGCGACAGATACGCAGTATTTT.

This clonotype appeared many times. The V gene is TRBV27, the J gene TRBJ2-7, with 12 nucleotides matching TRBD1. The J segment lost 7 bases and the V segment lost 8 bases, leaving 6 bases of the junction unmatched. There are 13 residues in the CDR3. Germline V gene sequence: CDR1 MNHEY, CDR2 SMNVEV (reference sequence). CDR3 sequence (DNA): TGTGCCAGCTGGGCGGGACAGGGGGCTGAGCAGTACTTC. Amino acids: CASWAGQGAEQYF.

The sample holds many counts of this clonotype. The rearrangement joins TRBV9 to TRBJ2-4, with D possibly being TRBD2 (5 bases). V shed 0 bases and J shed 2 bases, with 15 bases lying between them. The CDR3 loop spans 17 amino acids. Germline V gene lookup returns CDR1 SGDLS and CDR2 YYNGEE. As DNA, the CDR3 is TGTGCCAGCAGCGTAGATGGGGTAGACGGGACCAAAAACATTCAGTACTTC. Translation: CASSVDGVDGTKNIQYF.

In its sample, this clonotype was seen a few times. This chain connects TRBV7-2 to TRBJ2-1; TRBD2 is a possible D gene (6 bases). This CDR3 has 14 amino acids. V lost 3 bases, J lost 7 bases, and 13 bases lay in between. Germline CDR1 is SGHTA and CDR2 is FQGNSA. This chain's CDR3 is CASSFAGPRNEQFF. The CDR3 nucleotides are TGTGCCAGCAGCTTTGCGGGACCCCGGAATGAGCAGTTCTTC.

This clonotype was counted at least ten times. The DNA for the CDR3 is TGTGCCAGCAGTTCCCAGACCCCGAGGCCAGATACGCAGTATTTT. It yields the protein CASSSQTPRPDTQYF. The chain couples TRBV28 to TRBJ2-3; D remains ambiguous. V dropped 4 bases and J dropped 4 bases, with 15 bases sitting between them. Germline-derived CDR1 and CDR2 are MDHEN and SYDVKM. The CDR3 runs to 15 residues.

This clonotype was picked up many times. The rearrangement links TRBV10-3 to TRBJ2-4; D may correspond to TRBD1 or TRBD2 (7 bases each). The V gene's germline CDR1 is ENHRY and CDR2 SYGVKD. V was pared by 6 bases and J by 11 bases, with 17 bases between. The CDR3 totals 13 residues. CDR3 nucleotide sequence: TGTGCCATCAGCGCGGGGGACAGTGGTTTTCAGTACTTC. This codes for CAISAGDSGFQYF.

The CDR3 sequence: CASSKARPGTEAFF. CDR3 sequence (DNA): TGTGCCAGTAGTAAGGCCCGGCCGGGCACTGAAGCTTTCTTT. The gene calls are TRBV19 and TRBJ1-1, with D unresolved. Trimming shortened V by 4 bases and J by 4 bases, and 13 bases separated the two germline ends. Germline V gene data show CDR1 as LNHDA and CDR2 as SQIVND (reference sequence). CDR3 length: 14 amino acids.

This clonotype was seen many times. This chain links TRBV5-6 with TRBJ2-5; the D gene could be TRBD1 or TRBD2 (6 bases each). Trimming took 2 bases from V and 1 from J, leaving 12 bases between them. CDR1 is SGHDT and CDR2 is YYEEEE in the germline V gene. The CDR3 length is 15 residues. The chain's CDR3 is CASSFRGTLQETQYF. DNA of the CDR3: TGTGCCAGCAGCTTCCGCGGGACACTCCAAGAGACCCAGTACTTC.

The table lists this clonotype with many counts. V is TRBV12-3 or TRBV12-4 and J is TRBJ2-7; 7 nucleotides agree with TRBD1. V lost 5 bases, J lost 5 bases, and 12 bases stayed unmatched. CDR3 length equals 15 residues. The CDR3 DNA follows: TGTGCCAGCAGTCTCCATACAGGGGTAATCAACGAGCAGTACTTC. Encoded protein: CASSLHTGVINEQYF.

This clonotype appeared many times. This chain uses TRBV5-1 with TRBJ2-7; a weak D match, TRBD1 (6 bases). From germline, CDR1 is SGHRS and CDR2 YFSETQ. This CDR3 has 14 residues. V lost 0 bases to trimming and J lost 2 bases, with 9 bases between them. The CDR3 nucleotides are TGCGCCAGCAGCTTGGAACAGGGCACCTACGAGCAGTACTTC. Translating gives CASSLEQGTYEQYF.

This clonotype has ten or more counts. The chain uses TRBV20-1 and TRBJ2-7; D may be TRBD2 (5 bases). CDR1 and CDR2 (germline): DFQATT, SNEGSKA (reference sequence). CDR3 size: 12 residues. Trimming took 3 bases from V and 4 from J, leaving 10 bases between them. CDR3 amino acids: CSARVDLYEQYF. The CDR3 DNA follows: TGCAGTGCTAGGGTGGACTTATACGAGCAGTACTTC.